This T cell receptor beta chain emerged from a study of T cells in Graves' hyperthyroidism and ophthalmopathy. Findings and limits, study-wide: Most clonotypes expanded in thyroid above 0.001 were likewise present in blood. Model output signaled ophthalmopathy a median around 6.9 months ahead of onset.

V was pared by 5 bases and J by 6 bases, with 13 bases between. This CDR3 comprises 14 residues. The V gene's germline CDR1 is SEHNR and CDR2 FQNEAQ (reference sequence). Researchers took RNA transcripts and amplified the TCR beta CDR3 regions from them. When the TCR CDR3 underwent first-round RT-PCR, the HTBI primer set was used. TCRdb recomputed calls from the multiplex PCR reads with MiXCR, one row per CDR3 protein. The sample yields 550,000 to 850,000 distinct CDR3 sequences, roughly 20% seen once. The patients, who ranged from 18 to 65 in age, presented with newly diagnosed hyperthyroidism lasting under 2 months. Points on this clonotype: What it binds is not known.

The sequenced sample consisted of blood. The chain is built from TRBV7-9 and TRBJ2-2, with D possibly matching TRBD2 (6 bases). The clonotype was recovered from a woman aged 50 to 60 with Graves' hyperthyroidism that later progressed to Graves' ophthalmopathy. The CDR3 bases are TGTGCCAGCAGCCCCCCCGGGACTTCCGGGGAGCTGTTTTTT. Translated, it gives CASSPPGTSGELFF.